Listed below are T cell receptor beta chains from one sample, sequenced in a study of PD-1 blockade in classical Hodgkin lymphoma. Data came from immunoSEQ multiplex PCR; TCRdb stores just in-frame clones and leaves some out. The sample includes 31,000 or so clones, 81% of them seen just once. Sequenced material: peripheral blood mononuclear cells (PBMCs), taken before the fourth cycle of nivolumab. The receptors here all came from a human donor with classical Hodgkin lymphoma. Both conserved end residues are part of each CDR3. D genes are given only for firm matches. The size field is filled for only some rows; it gives once, few, many or a size class.

D	J	size	V	DNA	CDR3
.	TRBJ2-7	.	TRBV30	TGTGCCTGGAGCTCCAGGCTCTCCTACGAGCAGTACTTC	CAWSSRLSYEQYF
TRBD1	TRBJ1-1	.	TRBV10-3	TGTGCCATCGGGAACAGGGGTCCTACTGAAGCTTTCTTT	CAIGNRGPTEAFF
TRBD1	TRBJ1-2	.	TRBV19	TGTGCCAGTAGTACGCGCCTATCATCTTACAGGGGGCCTAACTATGGCTACACCTTC	CASSTRLSSYRGPNYGYTF
.	TRBJ1-1	.	TRBV5-4	TGTGCCAGCAGCCCCGGAGTGGACACTGAAGCTTTCTTT	CASSPGVDTEAFF
.	TRBJ1-1	.	TRBV11-3	TGTGCCAGCAGCTTATTTGACCGTAACACTGAAGCTTTCTTT	CASSLFDRNTEAFF
.	TRBJ2-7	few	TRBV5-1	TGCGCCAGCAGCCTCGGGCTCTTTGGGGACTACGAGCAGTACTTC	CASSLGLFGDYEQYF
TRBD2	TRBJ2-3	.	TRBV11-3	TGTGCCAGCAGCCTCGGACTAGCGGGGGGGTCAGATACGCAGTATTTT	CASSLGLAGGSDTQYF
TRBD2	TRBJ2-7	.	TRBV19	TGTGCCAGTAGTATCGGGGCGGCGGAGGGGACTAACTACGAGCAGTACTTC	CASSIGAAEGTNYEQYF
.	TRBJ2-7	.	TRBV21-1	TGTGCCAGCAACCGGACAGTCGACCTTCCGGGACTACCTAGCTCCTACGAGCAGTACTTC	CASNRTVDLPGLPSSYEQYF
TRBD2	TRBJ2-1	few	TRBV11-3	TGTGCCAGCAGCCAAACAGCGGGGACCGACAATGAGCAGTTCTTC	CASSQTAGTDNEQFF
TRBD1	TRBJ1-1	.	TRBV28	TGTGCCAGCAGTATTCCGGGACAGGGGACCGACACTGAAGCTTTCTTT	CASSIPGQGTDTEAFF
.	TRBJ2-5	.	TRBV4-3	TGCGCCAGCAGCCGTGATAGCTCAGAGACCCAGTACTTC	CASSRDSSETQYF
TRBD1	TRBJ2-1	.	TRBV27	TGTGCCAGCTGTCCCCTAACAGGGGATTCCTACAATGAGCAGTTCTTC	CASCPLTGDSYNEQFF
.	TRBJ2-7	once	TRBV5-1	TGCGCCAGCAGCTTGAGGGGACCTTCCTACGAGCAGTACTTC	CASSLRGPSYEQYF
.	TRBJ2-7	.	TRBV6-1	TGTGCCAGCAGTGAAGGTTCCGACCTTTACTACGAGCAGTACTTC	CASSEGSDLYYEQYF
.	TRBJ2-3	.	TRBV11-3	TGTGCCAGCAGCTCCGGAACAGATACGCAGTATTTT	CASSSGTDTQYF
TRBD1	TRBJ1-2	.	TRBV6-5	TGTGCCAGCAGAAACCACAGGGGGATCTATGGCTACACCTTC	CASRNHRGIYGYTF
.	TRBJ1-2	medium-sized	TRBV27	TGTGCCAGCAGTTTATCGGCCACCTACTATGGCTACACCTTC	CASSLSATYYGYTF
TRBD1	TRBJ1-1	few	TRBV4-3	TGCGCCAGCAGCCAAGAACAGGGGAGGACTGAAGCTTTCTTT	CASSQEQGRTEAFF
.	TRBJ1-5	.	TRBV28	TGTGCCAGCAGTTTGAGCTGGTGGTGGGGCGCCGGCAATCAGCCCCAGCATTTT	CASSLSWWWGAGNQPQHF
.	TRBJ1-2	.	TRBV4-3	TGCGCCAGCAGCCAAGCAGGAAGGTATGATGGCTACACCTTC	CASSQAGRYDGYTF
TRBD2	TRBJ2-3	once	TRBV7-3	TGTGCCAGCAGCCTCCTAGGAGCGGGAGGCCCAGATACGCAGTATTTT	CASSLLGAGGPDTQYF
.	TRBJ1-6	.	TRBV19	TGTGCCAGTAGTATTCACGGGGACAATTCACCCCTCCACTTT	CASSIHGDNSPLHF
.	TRBJ1-6	.	TRBV7-2	TGTGCCAGCAGCCCCGGGGGTGGGGATAATTCACCCCTCCACTTT	CASSPGGGDNSPLHF
.	TRBJ1-2	.	TRBV5-4	TGTGCCAGCAGCTTGCGGACGGTATATGGCTACACCTTC	CASSLRTVYGYTF
TRBD1	TRBJ2-5	.	TRBV11-3	TGTGCCAGCAGCTGGGGGACAGGGGAGCTCGGGGAGACCCAGTACTTC	CASSWGTGELGETQYF
.	TRBJ1-3	.	TRBV9	TGTGCCAGCAGCGTAGACGGAAGCTCTGGAAACACCATATATTTT	CASSVDGSSGNTIYF
.	TRBJ1-2	.	TRBV6-1	TGTGCCAGCAGGTCTAACTATGGCTACACCTTC	CASRSNYGYTF
.	TRBJ2-4	.	TRBV7-9	TGTGCCAGCACCCTATGGGGGGAGGACATTCAGTACTTC	CASTLWGEDIQYF
.	TRBJ2-5	once	TRBV19	TGTGCCACGTCCGGGGGTAGGACCCAGTACTTC	CATSGGRTQYF
.	TRBJ1-1	.	TRBV10-1	TGCGCCAGCATGGGGTTGAACACTGAAGCTTTCTTT	CASMGLNTEAFF
TRBD1	TRBJ1-1	.	TRBV13	TGTGCCAGCAGCTTAGGGAGGGACAGGGATACTGAAGCTTTCTTT	CASSLGRDRDTEAFF
TRBD1	TRBJ2-1	.	TRBV5-4	TGTGCCAGCAGCTTGGGACAGGGGAAGGGAAATGAGCAGTTCTTC	CASSLGQGKGNEQFF
TRBD2	TRBJ2-1	.	TRBV7-8	TGTGCCAGCAGCCGCAGCGGGACTAGCGGGACCGGTGAGCAGTTCTTC	CASSRSGTSGTGEQFF
.	TRBJ1-2	.	TRBV5-5	TGTGCCAGCAGCTTGTCTAACGCTAACTATGGCTACACCTTC	CASSLSNANYGYTF
.	TRBJ2-5	.	TRBV7-9	TGTGCCAGCAGCTTAAAGGATCCGGGGATGGTAGAGACCCAGTACTTC	CASSLKDPGMVETQYF
.	TRBJ1-3	.	TRBV13	TGTGCCAGCAGACGGTGGCCAAGGAGAACCTCTGGAAACACCATATATTTT	CASRRWPRRTSGNTIYF
.	TRBJ2-7	.	TRBV4-2	TGTGCCAGCAGCCAAGCTGGCCGGACCTACGAGCAGTACTTC	CASSQAGRTYEQYF
.	TRBJ1-3	.	TRBV7-2	TGTGCCAGCAGCTTAGCGGGCGGGCGCGGAAACACCATATATTTT	CASSLAGGRGNTIYF
TRBD1	TRBJ2-1	.	TRBV5-4	TGTGCCAGCAGCCTTAGGGACAGGAACTACAATGAGCAGTTCTTC	CASSLRDRNYNEQFF
.	TRBJ1-3	.	TRBV7-9	TGTGCCAGCAGCTTAATCACTCTTCTCGGGGCTGGAAACACCATATATTTT	CASSLITLLGAGNTIYF
TRBD1	TRBJ2-7	.	TRBV4-1	TGCGCCAGCAGCGCCTCCGGGACAGGGGCGTACGAGCAGTACTTC	CASSASGTGAYEQYF
.	TRBJ2-2	.	TRBV6-6	TGTGCCACTTTCCGACAGTCCGCGAACACCGGGGAGCTGTTTTTT	CATFRQSANTGELFF